A selection of T cell receptor beta chains follows, all from one sample in a study of vaccination and CD4 T cells after COVID-19. Via MiXCR, TCRdb re-called the PCR reads, giving one row per CDR3 protein. The sample includes some 10,000 distinct CDR3 sequences, approximately 35% of them seen just once. The antigens for these receptors are not known. Sequencing input: CD4+ T cells from blood, cultured in vitro. All receptors come from a human donor in good health. CDR3s include the opening cysteine and the closing phenylalanine or tryptophan. The D gene is left open where the match is weak. Clone sizes are given selectively: once, few, many, or a class where the clone is expanded.

V gene	clone size	D gene	J gene	CDR3 protein	CDR3 DNA
TRBV30	-	TRBD1	TRBJ1-1	CAWRPQGGLAFF	TGTGCCTGGAGGCCCCAGGGGGGTTTAGCTTTCTTT
TRBV5-4	-	-	TRBJ1-2	CASSLGQASGQGGYTF	TGTGCCAGCAGCTTGGGACAGGCCTCCGGCCAAGGCGGCTACACCTTC
TRBV24-1	-	TRBD2	TRBJ2-3	CATSDPLSGSRMQYF	TGTGCCACCAGTGACCCTTTAAGCGGGAGCCGGATGCAGTATTTT
TRBV7-6	-	-	TRBJ2-5	CASSSRGFLVPSETQYF	TGTGCCAGCAGCTCACGGGGTTTTCTCGTACCATCAGAGACCCAGTACTTC
TRBV7-2	few	TRBD1	TRBJ1-5	CASSPNDRDGQPQHF	TGTGCCAGCAGCCCAAACGACAGGGACGGCCAGCCCCAGCATTTT
TRBV28	-	-	TRBJ1-5	CASRTGQNNQPQHF	TGTGCCAGCAGGACCGGACAGAACAATCAGCCCCAGCATTTT
TRBV20-1	-	-	TRBJ2-7	CSARDAGDPSYEQYF	TGCAGTGCTAGAGATGCCGGGGACCCTTCCTACGAGCAGTACTTC
TRBV6-2/TRBV6-3	-	-	TRBJ2-7	CASSYSIPRRTYEQYF	TGTGCCAGCAGTTACTCGATCCCCCGGCGGACCTACGAGCAGTACTTC
TRBV6-4	few	-	TRBJ1-2	CASSDGGSYGYTF	TGTGCCAGCAGTGACGGGGGATCCTATGGCTACACCTTC
TRBV6-1	-	TRBD1	TRBJ2-3	CASIPTGENTQYF	TGTGCCAGCATACCGACAGGGGAAAATACGCAGTATTTT
TRBV21-1	-	-	TRBJ2-2	CASSKAGQGAGELFF	TGTGCCAGCAGCAAAGCGGGACAGGGGGCCGGGGAGCTGTTTTTT
TRBV10-3	-	TRBD2	TRBJ2-1	CAISAGTSGYNEQFF	TGTGCCATCAGCGCCGGGACTAGCGGCTACAATGAGCAGTTCTTC
TRBV6-2/TRBV6-3	few	TRBD1	TRBJ2-5	CASSRQGVGPGAQYF	TGTGCCAGCAGCCGACAGGGTGTAGGGCCAGGCGCCCAGTACTTC
TRBV29-1	-	TRBD1	TRBJ1-5	CSVGMGQGARQPQHF	TGCAGCGTTGGTATGGGACAGGGGGCGCGTCAGCCCCAGCATTTT
TRBV28	few	TRBD1	TRBJ1-1	CASSRTGGTTSEAFF	TGTGCCAGCAGCAGGACAGGGGGTACGACCTCTGAAGCTTTCTTT
TRBV20-1	-	-	TRBJ2-3	CSAEGLSDTQYF	TGCAGTGCCGAGGGGTTATCAGATACGCAGTATTTT
TRBV30	-	TRBD1	TRBJ1-6	CAWSPGGGFGNSPLHF	TGTGCCTGGTCCCCAGGGGGCGGATTTGGTAATTCACCCCTCCACTTT
TRBV6-2/TRBV6-3	few	-	TRBJ2-7	CATISQGPDSEQYF	TGTGCCACCATATCCCAGGGTCCCGACTCGGAGCAGTACTTC
TRBV4-3	-	-	TRBJ2-6	CASSQEGGASGANVLTF	TGCGCCAGCAGCCAAGAAGGAGGAGCCTCTGGGGCCAACGTCCTGACTTTC
TRBV4-1	-	-	TRBJ2-3	CASSLRLVLRTDTQYF	TGCGCCAGCAGCCTGCGACTAGTCCTCCGCACAGATACGCAGTATTTT
TRBV30	-	-	TRBJ1-3	CAWSSWGAVGNTIYF	TGTGCCTGGAGTAGTTGGGGGGCGGTTGGAAACACCATATATTTT
TRBV6-1	few	TRBD2	TRBJ2-4	CASSEDGEGAKNIQYF	TGTGCCAGCAGTGAAGATGGGGAGGGGGCCAAAAACATTCAGTACTTC
TRBV19	-	TRBD2	TRBJ2-5	CASRSPLAGGRQTQYF	TGTGCCAGTAGATCCCCCTTAGCGGGAGGCCGCCAGACCCAGTACTTC
TRBV20-1	few	-	TRBJ1-1	CSASQGSLNTEAFF	TGCAGTGCTAGTCAGGGCTCACTGAACACTGAAGCTTTCTTT
TRBV20-1	-	-	TRBJ2-1	CSAPLGGQTYNEQFF	TGCAGTGCCCCCTTGGGAGGACAGACCTACAATGAGCAGTTCTTC
TRBV4-1	-	TRBD1	TRBJ1-2	CASSQRGTGVLYTF	TGCGCCAGCAGCCAACGGGGGACAGGGGTCTTGTATACCTTC
TRBV7-6	few	-	TRBJ2-7	CASSSGTSYEQYF	TGTGCCAGCAGCTCCGGGACCAGCTACGAGCAGTACTTC
TRBV7-2	-	-	TRBJ2-5	CASSGRVGRVETQYF	TGTGCCAGCAGCGGCCGGGTGGGGCGCGTGGAGACCCAGTACTTC
TRBV6-2/TRBV6-3	few	-	TRBJ2-1	CASRPQGLRKNEQFF	TGTGCCAGCAGGCCACAGGGTCTGAGGAAGAATGAGCAGTTCTTC
TRBV7-2	-	TRBD1	TRBJ1-4	CASSYNTGGAEKLFF	TGTGCCAGCAGCTACAATACAGGGGGCGCGGAGAAACTGTTTTTT
TRBV6-1	-	-	TRBJ2-7	CASSGWSYEQYF	TGTGCCAGCAGTGGATGGAGCTACGAGCAGTACTTC
TRBV11-2	-	-	TRBJ2-5	CASNPMGGPETQYF	TGTGCCAGCAACCCGATGGGGGGTCCGGAGACCCAGTACTTC
TRBV5-4	-	-	TRBJ2-5	CASSTGQGKETQYF	TGTGCCAGCAGCACGGGACAAGGCAAAGAGACCCAGTACTTC
TRBV12-3/TRBV12-4	few	TRBD1	TRBJ1-2	CASSGGWIGTEGYTF	TGTGCCAGCAGCGGGGGGTGGATTGGGACAGAAGGCTACACCTTC
TRBV6-1	-	TRBD2	TRBJ2-1	CASSELAGGPNEQFF	TGTGCCAGCAGTGAACTAGCGGGAGGGCCCAATGAGCAGTTCTTC
TRBV19	-	TRBD1	TRBJ2-5	CASSIGQGYQETQYF	TGTGCCAGTAGTATAGGACAGGGCTACCAAGAGACCCAGTACTTC
TRBV7-2	few	-	TRBJ1-1	CASSLRDTEAFF	TGTGCCAGCAGCTTAAGGGACACTGAAGCTTTCTTT
TRBV10-3	-	TRBD1	TRBJ2-5	CATKPGQGLETQYF	TGTGCCACGAAACCCGGACAGGGTTTGGAGACCCAGTACTTC
TRBV6-5	-	TRBD1	TRBJ1-2	CASSLPSAGTADGYTF	TGTGCCAGCAGTTTGCCCTCAGCCGGGACAGCAGATGGCTACACCTTC
TRBV11-3	-	-	TRBJ1-1	CASSLAFNTEAFF	TGTGCCAGCAGCTTAGCGTTTAACACTGAAGCTTTCTTT
TRBV6-2/TRBV6-3	-	TRBD2	TRBJ2-5	CASRGTSGSETQYF	TGTGCCAGCAGGGGGACTAGCGGGAGTGAGACCCAGTACTTC
TRBV12-3/TRBV12-4	-	TRBD1	TRBJ1-2	CASSLGAGTGAYYGYTF	TGTGCCAGCAGTTTAGGGGCCGGGACAGGGGCGTACTATGGCTACACCTTC
TRBV6-5	few	TRBD2	TRBJ2-3	CASSLGAGGLTDTQYF	TGTGCCAGCAGTTTGGGGGCGGGAGGTCTGACAGATACGCAGTATTTT
TRBV28	-	TRBD2	TRBJ2-6	CASSPRGGTGANVLTF	TGTGCCAGCAGTCCCCGGGGGGGGACTGGGGCCAACGTCCTGACTTTC
TRBV6-5	few	-	TRBJ2-6	CASSFGRRSGANVLTF	TGTGCCAGCAGTTTCGGACGGCGCTCTGGGGCCAACGTCCTGACTTTC
TRBV7-6	-	-	TRBJ2-7	CASSLWPETYEQYF	TGTGCCAGCAGCTTATGGCCAGAGACCTACGAGCAGTACTTC